These 5 T cell receptor beta chains were all obtained from the same sample, sequenced in a study of vaccination and CD4 T cells after COVID-19. MiXCR was run by TCRdb on the PCR reads, yielding one entry per CDR3 protein. Altogether over 15,000 distinct CDR3 sequences are present, around 69% being singletons, with the ten largest covering 1.1%. Source: CD4+ T cells from blood, taken after SARS-CoV-2 vaccination. The receptors stem from a human donor who had recovered from COVID-19.

The chain is built from TRBV5-4 and TRBJ2-1; 16 bases match TRBD2. CDR1 and CDR2 (germline): SGHNT, YYREEE (reference sequence). The CDR3 sequence is 15 residues long. Trimming at V came to 5 bases and at J to 10 bases, leaving 6 bases not matched to a gene. CDR3 DNA sequence: TGTGCCAGCAGGTCCGGGACTAGCGGGAGGGGAGAGCAGTTCTTC. Protein product: CASRSGTSGRGEQFF.

Here the CDR3 reads CATAVNRGGAEAFF. For the CDR3, the DNA is TGTGCCACCGCAGTCAACAGGGGTGGGGCTGAAGCTTTCTTT. The chain carries TRBV6-1 and TRBJ1-1, with 7 nucleotides matching TRBD1. Germline trimming cut 10 bases from V and 6 bases from J; bases unmatched to any gene: 14. CDR3 length equals 14 residues. Germline CDR1 MNHNS, CDR2 SASEGT.

This rearrangement joins TRBV7-3 to TRBJ2-7; D might be TRBD2 (5 bases). The CDR3 runs 13 residues. The ends were cut back, 3 bases at V and 4 bases at J, with 10 bases in the middle. From germline, CDR1 is SGHTA and CDR2 FQGTGA. CDR3 DNA sequence: TGTGCCAGCAGCTTGAGCGGAGCATACGAGCAGTACTTC. Translation: CASSLSGAYEQYF. The complete variable domain, with remaining parts taken from reference TRBV7-3 and TRBJ2-7, reads GAGVSQTPSNKVTEKGKYVELRCDPISGHTALYWYRQSLGQGPEFLIYFQGTGAADDSGLPNDRFFAVRPEGSVSTLKIQRTERGDSAVYLCASSLSGAYEQYFGPGTRLTVT.

V and J are TRBV28 and TRBJ1-3, with D uncertain. The CDR3 loop spans 15 amino acids. V lost 5 bases and J lost 4, with 15 bases in between. Per germline, CDR1 MDHEN and CDR2 SYDVKM. CDR3 DNA sequence: TGTGCCAGCAGTAATGGACCCTCTTCCGGAAACACCATATATTTT. The encoded protein is CASSNGPSSGNTIYF.

The table lists this clonotype with a few counts. The CDR3 DNA reads TGTGCCAGCAGTTCCCTAAGGGCAGGGCAGCCCCAGCATTTT. It is translated as CASSSLRAGQPQHF. V is TRBV6-5 and J is TRBJ1-5; D perhaps matches TRBD1 (5 bases). The CDR3 consists of 14 residues. V shed 4 bases and J shed 7 bases, with 14 bases lying between them. The V gene's germline CDR1 is MNHEY and CDR2 SVGAGI.